This TCR beta chain was recovered during a study of blood T cell repertoires in COVID-19. Study-level information: The origin of the acute and convalescent COVID-19 samples was the United States, Italy and Spain. From T cells, B-cell-depleted T cells, or PBMCs came the material, which was cDNA or gDNA.

Sequencing was performed with immunoSEQ multiplex PCR; in TCRdb, only in-frame clones are kept and a portion is missing. The sample yields 250,000 to 300,000 clones, roughly nine tenths seen once. This CDR3 region has 17 residues. Germline CDR1 SGHVS, CDR2 FQNEAQ. The V segment lost 4 bases and the J segment 10 bases; nucleotides outside the gene matches: 15. The sequence was collected from a woman aged 25 to 39 with COVID-19, enrolled during active disease. V and J are TRBV7-8 and TRBJ2-1, with 11 bases matching TRBD2. Sequenced material: peripheral blood. The CDR3 region is CASSSQLAGVLGREQFF. The CDR3 DNA reads TGTGCCAGCAGCTCCCAACTAGCGGGGGTTCTAGGTAGGGAGCAGTTCTTC.